This T cell receptor (beta chain) stems from a study of T-cell memory formation after mild COVID-19. Overall study findings and caveats: Contracting CD4+ clones were located mainly in CM and EM, and CD8+ clones in EMRA.

Concerning this clonotype: Its antigen is unidentified.

CDR3 length: 12 amino acids. CDR1 is LGHNA and CDR2 is YSLEER in the germline V gene. Trimming removed 3 bases from V and 7 bases from J, with 9 bases in between. The authors produced TCR alpha and TCR beta cDNA libraries with sample barcodes and UMIs by 5'RACE using constant-segment primers. Each CDR3 protein gets one entry after TCRdb re-called the 5' RACE reads with MiXCR. This sample has fewer than 70,000 distinct CDR3 sequences, with more than 8% found just once. The sequence was obtained from a man between 18 and 35 years old who had mild COVID-19 (a few samples of this study predate the infection). Cell type and time point are not known. The sequenced sample consisted of PBMCs or a T cell subset sorted from them (not recorded which). The chain combines TRBV4-3 with TRBJ1-2; tentative D call: TRBD1 (5 bases). In nucleotides, the CDR3 is TGCGCCAGCAGCCAGGGGGTCGGTGGCTACACCTTC. It encodes CASSQGVGGYTF.